These 18 T cell receptor beta chains were all obtained from the same sample, sequenced in a study of cytomegalovirus exposure and HLA in healthy donors. The study ran its PCR with 60 Vbeta and 13 Jbeta primers. The table came from immunoSEQ multiplex PCR; TCRdb's copy has only in-frame clones and leaves some out. The table records 65,000 to 85,000 clones, around two thirds of them present only once. The sequencing input was PBMCs. These receptors were collected from a man between 60 and 70 years old in good health and CMV-seropositive.

This clone occurred a few times. The genes are TRBV19 and TRBJ1-5, with a tentative D call TRBD1 (5 bases). Germline CDR1 reads LNHDA; CDR2 reads SQIVND (reference sequence). Trimming left V 6 bases short and J 1 base short, with 13 bases between. CDR3 length: 15 amino acids. The CDR3 reads CASRGEGSSNQPQHF. The DNA of the CDR3 is TGTGCCAGTAGAGGGGAGGGCTCGAGCAATCAGCCCCAGCATTTT.

This clone was observed a handful of times. J is TRBJ2-3 and V is TRBV2; 7 bases map to TRBD2. The CDR3 has 14 residues. Trimming removed 0 bases from V and 12 bases from J; junction bases left unmatched: 9. Germline CDR1 is SNHLY and CDR2 is FYNNEI. This chain's CDR3 is CASSEALGRGRQYF. CDR3 bases: TGTGCCAGCAGTGAAGCGCTTGGGAGGGGAAGACAGTATTTT.

This chain joins TRBV7-2 and TRBJ1-4; D is ambiguous. The CDR3 runs 14 residues. Between the trimmed V and J ends, which lost 3 bases and 4 bases, there was a span of 9 bases. Germline V gives CDR1 SGHTA, CDR2 FQGNSA. The CDR3 region has the DNA TGTGCCAGCAGCTTCTTGGGAGATAATGAAAAACTGTTTTTT. Protein sequence: CASSFLGDNEKLFF.

This clone was observed a handful of times. CDR3 coding DNA: TGCGCCAGCAGCCAAGATCTGGGGCAGGGGGCGGGCGCTGAAGCTTTCTTT. Translation: CASSQDLGQGAGAEAFF. V is TRBV4-3 and J is TRBJ1-1, with 8 nucleotides matching TRBD1. CDR3 length equals 17 residues. Germline lookup yields CDR1 LGHNA and CDR2 YSLEER. The junction had 12 bases not matched to a gene; V was cut back by 0 bases and J by 6 bases.

J is TRBJ2-3 and V is TRBV11-3, with D possibly matching TRBD2 (5 bases). The V and J ends lost 5 bases and 2 bases respectively, with 8 bases between them. The CDR3 contains 13 residues. The germline CDR1 and CDR2 sequences are SGHNT and YENEEA. This chain's CDR3 is CASSLTNTDTQYF. CDR3 sequence (DNA): TGTGCCAGCAGCCTGACTAACACAGATACGCAGTATTTT.

V is TRBV7-8 and J is TRBJ2-5; a possible D gene is TRBD2 (6 bases). This CDR3 is built from 16 residues. CDR1 is SGHVS and CDR2 is FQNEAQ in the germline V gene. V lost 6 bases and J lost 5, with 22 bases in between. The DNA for the CDR3 is TGTGCCAGCAGGAGGAGGTTGGACCCTGGGAGGGAGACCCAGTACTTC. Translated: CASRRRLDPGRETQYF.

This chain joins TRBV19 and TRBJ2-2, with TRBD1 matching over 8 bases. Looked up from germline, CDR1 is LNHDA and CDR2 is SQIVND (reference sequence). V lost 1 base and J lost 6; bases outside the gene matches: 10. The CDR3 is 17 amino acids. Written as DNA, the CDR3 is TGTGCCAGTAGTATAGGGTGGACAGGGCTTGGCGCCGGGGAGCTGTTTTTT. It encodes CASSIGWTGLGAGELFF.

J is TRBJ2-1 and V is TRBV6-5, with 12 bases aligning to TRBD2. CDR1 and CDR2 from the germline V gene are MNHEY and SVGAGI. V shed 6 bases and J 8 bases; nucleotides not matched to a gene: 8. CDR3 length equals 15 residues. In DNA form, the CDR3 reads TGTGCCAGCAGCTCCCTAGCGGGGGGGCGGGATGAGCAGTTCTTC. Translated, it gives CASSSLAGGRDEQFF.

This clone was found a few times. The V and J genes are TRBV5-1 and TRBJ2-7; weak D call: TRBD2 (7 bases). Trimming shortened V by 0 bases and J by 5 bases, and 12 bases separated the two germline ends. The CDR3 loop spans 14 amino acids. The germline CDR1 and CDR2 sequences are SGHRS and YFSETQ. The CDR3 is CASSLARGGDEQYF. DNA for the CDR3: TGCGCCAGCAGCTTGGCTAGGGGGGGTGACGAGCAGTACTTC.

This chain uses TRBV5-1 with TRBJ1-1; perhaps TRBD1 as D (5 bases). This CDR3 contains 14 residues. Germline V CDR1 and CDR2: SGHRS, YFSETQ. V was trimmed by 1 base and J by 1 base, leaving 8 bases between them. Written as DNA, the CDR3 is TGCGCCAGCAGCTTGCAAACAGGGAACACTGAAGCTTTCTTT. This gives the protein CASSLQTGNTEAFF.

The CDR3 coding sequence is TGCGCCAGCAGCTTGACTAGCGGAACCTACGAGCAGTACTTC. Amino acids: CASSLTSGTYEQYF. The V call is TRBV5-1, the J call TRBJ2-7, with TRBD2 matching over 8 bases. Unmatched junction bases numbered 2, after V lost 1 base and J lost 2 bases. The CDR3 is made up of 14 amino acids. The germline V gene has CDR1 SGHRS and CDR2 YFSETQ. Drawing the rest from reference TRBV5-1 and TRBJ2-7, the complete variable domain is KAGVTQTPRYLIKTRGQQVTLSCSPISGHRSVSWYQQTPGQGLQFLFEYFSETQRNKGNFPGRFSGRQFSNSRSEMNVSTLELGDSALYLCASSLTSGTYEQYFGPGTRLTVT.

This rearrangement joins TRBV9 to TRBJ1-4, with TRBD1 as a possible D gene (6 bases). Germline values: CDR1 SGDLS, CDR2 YYNGEE. V lost 0 bases, J lost 7 bases, and 13 bases lay in between. The length of the CDR3 is 15 residues. CDR3 nucleotides: TGTGCCAGCAGCGTAGAGGGGGGGCGTTTTGAAAAACTGTTTTTT. Translating it yields CASSVEGGRFEKLFF.

In this sample, this clone turned up a few times. The gene calls are TRBV19 and TRBJ1-5; tentatively, D is TRBD1 (6 bases). The CDR3 sequence is 13 residues long. Germline loops: CDR1 LNHDA, CDR2 SQIVND (reference sequence). Trimming took off 8 bases at V and 4 bases at J, with 12 bases between the two ends. In DNA form, the CDR3 reads TGTGCCAGTGGGGGCCCCAATAATCAGCCCCAGCATTTT. Translating it yields CASGGPNNQPQHF.

This chain uses TRBV7-8 with TRBJ1-5; tentative D call: TRBD1 (6 bases). V gave up 1 base and J gave up 1 base, with 14 bases separating them. Germline CDR1 and CDR2: SGHVS and FQNEAQ. This CDR3 spans 17 amino acids. The CDR3 protein is CASSLVGGGESNQPQHF. The CDR3 nucleotides are TGTGCCAGCAGCTTAGTGGGAGGGGGTGAGAGCAATCAGCCCCAGCATTTT. The full variable domain, in which reference TRBV7-8 and TRBJ1-5 provide the parts outside the CDR3, is GAGVSQSPRYKVAKRGQDVALRCDPISGHVSLFWYQQALGQGPEFLTYFQNEAQLDKSGLPSDRFFAERPEGSVSTLKIQRTQQEDSAVYLCASSLVGGGESNQPQHFGDGTRLSIL.

The V and J genes are TRBV25-1 and TRBJ2-5, with TRBD1 as a possible D gene (6 bases). CDR1 and CDR2 from the germline V gene are MGHDK and SYGVNS. Trimming took off 5 bases at V and 1 base at J, with 20 bases between the two ends. The CDR3 runs 17 residues. In DNA form, the CDR3 reads TGTGCCAGCAGTTTTAAACCGAGGGGGACCCTCCAAGAGACCCAGTACTTC. It yields the protein CASSFKPRGTLQETQYF.

The gene calls are TRBV19 and TRBJ1-1, with D perhaps matching TRBD1 (6 bases). V lost 4 bases and J 1 base, leaving 10 bases between the germline ends. Germline values: CDR1 LNHDA, CDR2 SQIVND (reference sequence). The CDR3 loop spans 14 amino acids. The CDR3 nucleotides are TGTGCCAGTAGTACCCGGACAGAGAACACTGAAGCTTTCTTT. Its translation is CASSTRTENTEAFF.

The table lists this clone with a few counts. The rearrangement links TRBV5-4 to TRBJ2-7; TRBD2 matches at 12 bases. The CDR3 length is 15 residues. In germline, CDR1 is SGHNT, CDR2 YYREEE (reference sequence). V trimming: 0 bases; J trimming: 5 bases; junction bases outside the gene matches: 3. CDR3 sequence: CASSLGRLAGDEQYF. In DNA form, the CDR3 reads TGTGCCAGCAGCTTGGGTAGACTAGCGGGGGACGAGCAGTACTTC.

This clone was observed a handful of times. This chain connects TRBV18 to TRBJ1-6; 7 bases line up with TRBD1. The V segment lost 3 bases and the J segment 9 bases; nucleotides outside the gene matches: 11. The CDR3 sequence is 16 residues long. Looked up from germline, CDR1 is KGHSH and CDR2 is LQKENI. This CDR3 is CASSPFGTVGASPLHF. The CDR3 nucleotides read TGTGCCAGCTCACCTTTCGGGACAGTGGGGGCTTCACCCCTCCACTTT.